The 10 T cell receptor beta chains in this list originate from one sample, sequenced in a study of blood T cell repertoires in COVID-19. Method: immunoSEQ multiplex PCR; TCRdb's copy keeps in-frame clones and lacks some. Of tens of thousands of clones in the sample, 65% to 80% are singletons; the top ten hold more than 20%. Sequencing was done on a sample of peripheral blood. These TCRs come from a man between 60 and 75 years old with active or convalescent COVID-19.

The chain employs TRBV4-2 and TRBJ2-5, with D possibly TRBD2 on 5 matching bases. The CDR3 runs 12 residues. Germline CDR1 reads LGHNA; CDR2 reads YNFKEQ. V shed 0 bases and J shed 8 bases, with 7 bases lying between them. CDR3 nucleotide sequence: TGTGCCAGCAGCCAAGAAGGACTCACCCAGTACTTC. Its translation: CASSQEGLTQYF.

The gene calls are TRBV7-9 and TRBJ1-1; D is unresolved. This CDR3 comprises 15 residues. V was shortened by 5 bases and J by 6 bases, with 19 bases between the two germline ends. CDR1 and CDR2 (germline): SEHNR, FQNEAQ (reference sequence). Here the CDR3 reads CASSQKGGDLAEAFF. CDR3 DNA: TGTGCCAGCAGCCAAAAAGGCGGCGATTTAGCTGAAGCTTTCTTT. Filled out from reference TRBV7-9 and TRBJ1-1, the complete variable domain reads DTGVSQNPRHKITKRGQNVTFRCDPISEHNRLYWYRQTLGQGPEFLTYFQNEAQLEKSRLLSDRFSAERPKGSFSTLEIQRTEQGDSAMYLCASSQKGGDLAEAFFGQGTRLTVV.

CDR3 nucleotides: TGTGCCAGCAGCCCGGGGTGGGGGGGCAATCAGCCCCAGCATTTT. Amino acids: CASSPGWGGNQPQHF. The chain employs TRBV3-1 (or the pseudogene TRBV3-2) and TRBJ1-5; the D gene is possibly TRBD1 (5 bases). Germline lookup yields CDR1 LGHDT and CDR2 YNNKEL (reference sequence). The CDR3 contains 15 residues. V gave up 4 bases and J gave up 2 bases, with 12 bases separating them.

J is TRBJ2-7 and V is TRBV5-1; 7 positions match TRBD1. The CDR3 loop spans 18 amino acids. Trimming took 0 bases from V and 4 from J; bases not matched to a gene: 16. Germline lookup yields CDR1 SGHRS and CDR2 YFSETQ. The DNA of the CDR3 is TGCGCCAGCAGCTTGGCCAACCTCGGACAGGTTCTAGGGTACGAGCAGTACTTC. Translated, it gives CASSLANLGQVLGYEQYF.

This CDR3 is CASSYYPSEGGYGYTF. As DNA, the CDR3 is TGTGCCAGCAGTTACTACCCCTCGGAGGGGGGGTATGGCTACACCTTC. The chain joins TRBV6-5 to TRBJ1-2; D might be TRBD1 (6 bases). V dropped 1 base and J dropped 5 bases, with 17 bases sitting between them. The germline gives CDR1 MNHEY, CDR2 SVGAGI. The CDR3 extends over 16 amino acids.

The chain links TRBV2 to TRBJ2-1; 7 bases agree with TRBD2. The CDR3 is 16 amino acids. Germline assignment: CDR1 SNHLY and CDR2 FYNNEI. V lost 7 bases to trimming and J lost 0 bases; unmatched junction nucleotides: 9. The CDR3 spells CASIMVGGISYNEQFF. CDR3 bases: TGTGCCAGCATCATGGTGGGGGGGATCTCCTACAATGAGCAGTTCTTC.

This rearrangement joins TRBV19 to TRBJ2-7, with D possibly matching TRBD1 (6 bases). Germline V gene sequence: CDR1 LNHDA, CDR2 SQIVND (reference sequence). V lost 4 bases, J lost 5 bases, and 27 bases lay in between. The CDR3 sequence is 18 residues long. CDR3 in amino acids: CASSTRGLASPLEHEQYF. CDR3 nucleotides: TGTGCCAGTAGTACCAGGGGCCTGGCTAGCCCGCTGGAGCACGAGCAGTACTTC.

J is TRBJ1-2 and V is TRBV10-2; weak D call: TRBD1 (6 bases). Germline loops: CDR1 WSHSY, CDR2 SAAADI. The V end was cut by 1 base, the J end by 7 bases, with 19 bases between. This CDR3 region has 16 residues. The CDR3 DNA reads TGCGCCAGCAGTGAGTGGGGGGGCGCCGGTCAGGCTGGCTACACCTTC. This sequence encodes CASSEWGGAGQAGYTF.

This clone was observed once. The DNA of the CDR3 is TGTGCCAGCAGCGTACGAGTCTCTGAAGCTTTCTTT. Its protein product is CASSVRVSEAFF. This chain uses TRBV7-8 with TRBJ1-1; the D is unclear. Per the germline V gene, CDR1 is SGHVS and CDR2 is FQNEAQ. Between the trimmed V and J ends, which lost 5 bases and 6 bases, there was a span of 10 bases. The CDR3 length is 12 residues.

This clone was detected ten times or more. The CDR3 DNA reads as TGTGCCAGCAGTGAAAGGCCCATCCTAGCGGGGGAGTACTTC. This codes for CASSERPILAGEYF. The chain has TRBV25-1 and TRBJ2-7; TRBD2 agrees at 10 bases. The trim removed 2 bases at V and 11 bases at J, leaving 9 bases unmatched. This CDR3 comprises 14 residues. Germline CDR1 MGHDK, CDR2 SYGVNS.